This TCR beta chain came from a study of identical twins. With template switching, a universal primer site was added, and the cDNA carried unique molecular identifiers. Each CDR3 protein gets one entry after TCRdb re-called the 5' RACE reads with MiXCR. The sample shows about 890,000 distinct CDR3 sequences, roughly 12% of them seen only once. In this sample, this clonotype turned up many times. Its antigen is unidentified. General study results and limits: Fewer insertions marked abundant cord blood beta clonotypes; young adult naive trended weakly, memory not at all. One should note that invariant MAIT and iNKT cells could partly confound zero-insertion analyses. For monozygotic twins, models underestimated out-of-frame TCR alpha sharing.

The data also belong to a second study, concerning yellow fever vaccine responses in identical twins.

The origin of this receptor is a woman between 18 and 29 years old in good health. The sample comprised PBMCs.

CDR3 sequence: CAISDARQGAYYGYTF. In nucleotides, the CDR3 is TGTGCCATCAGTGACGCTCGGCAGGGGGCTTACTATGGCTACACCTTC. The rearrangement links TRBV10-3 to TRBJ1-2; the match to TRBD1 covers 8 bases. Germline assignment: CDR1 ENHRY and CDR2 SYGVKD. V was clipped by 3 bases and J by 3 bases; unmatched bases: 9. The CDR3 extends over 16 amino acids.